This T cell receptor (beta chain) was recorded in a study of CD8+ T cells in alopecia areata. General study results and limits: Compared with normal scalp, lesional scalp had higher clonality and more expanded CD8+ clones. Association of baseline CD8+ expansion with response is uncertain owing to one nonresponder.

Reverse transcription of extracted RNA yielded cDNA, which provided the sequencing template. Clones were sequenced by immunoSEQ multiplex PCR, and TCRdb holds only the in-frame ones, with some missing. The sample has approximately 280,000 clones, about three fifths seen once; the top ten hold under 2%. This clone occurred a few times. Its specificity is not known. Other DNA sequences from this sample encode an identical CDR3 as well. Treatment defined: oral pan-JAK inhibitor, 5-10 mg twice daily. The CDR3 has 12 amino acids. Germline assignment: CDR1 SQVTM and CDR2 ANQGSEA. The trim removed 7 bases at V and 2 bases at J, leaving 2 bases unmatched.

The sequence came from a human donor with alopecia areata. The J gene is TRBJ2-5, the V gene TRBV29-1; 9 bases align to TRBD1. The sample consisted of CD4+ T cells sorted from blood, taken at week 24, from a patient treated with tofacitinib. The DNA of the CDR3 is TGCAGCGCCGGACAGGGGCAAGAGACCCAGTACTTC. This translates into CSAGQGQETQYF.